What follows are 21 T cell receptor beta chains derived from one specimen sequenced in a study of blood T cells in healthy people across ages. Together with a sample-barcoded 5' primer, a J-beta primer mix was included in a second PCR lasting 7 to 11 cycles. MiXCR, applied by TCRdb to the 5' RACE reads, yields one record per CDR3 protein. In the table there are about 510,000 distinct CDR3 sequences, 27% of which are singletons. These data were also reused for a study on T cells of mothers and their children.

The material sequenced was blood. The origin of the receptors is a boy between 2 and 15 years old in good health.

The chain carries TRBV6-5 and TRBJ1-4; no clear D. Trimming cost V 7 bases and J 2 bases, with 11 bases left between them. CDR3 length: 14 amino acids. Germline values: CDR1 MNHEY, CDR2 SVGAGI. CDR3 region: CASKPGFTNEKLFF. The CDR3 coding sequence is TGTGCCAGCAAACCCGGGTTTACTAATGAAAAACTGTTTTTT.

This clonotype was counted between two and nine times. The rearrangement joins TRBV15 to TRBJ1-2; D is ambiguous. Trimming stripped 3 bases from V and 1 base from J, with 15 bases between. Germline V gene data show CDR1 as LNHNV and CDR2 as YYDKDF (reference sequence). CDR3 length equals 16 residues. This CDR3 reads CATSSTGYYFNYGYTF. DNA of the CDR3: TGTGCCACCAGCAGCACGGGTTACTACTTTAACTATGGCTACACCTTC. The whole variable domain, remainder taken from reference TRBV15 and TRBJ1-2, is DAMVIQNPRYQVTQFGKPVTLSCSQTLNHNVMYWYQQKSSQAPKLLFHYYDKDFNNEADTPDNFQSRRPNTSFCFLDIRSPGLGDTAMYLCATSSTGYYFNYGYTFGSGTRLTVV.

This clonotype was seen ten or more times. The chain combines TRBV20-1 with TRBJ2-3; D call uncertain. Trimming left V 6 bases short and J 4 bases short, with 14 bases between. This CDR3 region has 13 residues. Germline CDR1 reads DFQATT; CDR2 reads SNEGSKA (reference sequence). The CDR3 nucleotides read TGCAGTGCGCAAGTTCCGGGCGCAGATACGCAGTATTTT. Translated: CSAQVPGADTQYF.

The V gene is TRBV5-5, the J gene TRBJ2-7, with D perhaps matching TRBD2 (6 bases). Between the trimmed V and J ends, which lost 4 bases and 2 bases, there was a span of 16 bases. CDR1 is SGHKS and CDR2 is YYEKEE in the germline V gene (reference sequence). The CDR3 loop spans 15 amino acids. CDR3: CASSLGRGQTYEQYF. The CDR3 nucleotides are TGTGCCAGCAGCCTCGGGAGAGGGCAGACCTACGAGCAGTACTTC.

The CDR3 protein is CASSQPRRGAQRPGYTF. Written as DNA, the CDR3 is TGCGCCAGCAGCCAACCACGGAGGGGGGCGCAGAGGCCTGGCTACACCTTC. This chain connects TRBV4-1 to TRBJ1-2; the D gene is possibly TRBD1 (6 bases). Between the trimmed V and J ends, which lost 2 bases and 7 bases, there was a span of 23 bases. Looked up from germline, CDR1 is MGHRA and CDR2 is YSYEKL. This CDR3 has 17 residues.

J is TRBJ1-2 and V is TRBV10-3, with a weak D call TRBD1 (5 bases). CDR1 is ENHRY and CDR2 is SYGVKD in the germline V gene. The CDR3 is made up of 13 amino acids. Trimming removed 5 bases from V and 4 bases from J, with 11 bases in between. The CDR3 sequence is CAISIQVFYGYTF. In DNA, the CDR3 is TGTGCCATCAGTATACAGGTTTTCTATGGCTACACCTTC.

This clonotype was seen a few times. V is TRBV5-1 and J is TRBJ1-1; no clear D gene. The CDR3 has 13 amino acids. Trimming cost V 3 bases and J 1 base, with 7 bases left between them. Germline CDR1 and CDR2: SGHRS and YFSETQ. The CDR3: CASSSWQNTEAFF. The CDR3 DNA reads as TGCGCCAGCAGCTCATGGCAGAACACTGAAGCTTTCTTT.

The rearrangement links TRBV7-7 to TRBJ2-2, with no clear D. Germline loops: CDR1 SSHAT, CDR2 FNYEAQ (reference sequence). V lost 3 bases and J 9 bases, leaving 5 bases between the germline ends. The CDR3 has 11 amino acids. The DNA for the CDR3 is TGTGCCAGCAGCTTTCCCTGGGAGCTGTTTTTT. It codes for CASSFPWELFF.

This clonotype was picked up a small number of times. The chain is built from TRBV6-5 and TRBJ1-4; D is uncertain. The germline V gene encodes CDR1 MNHEY and CDR2 SVGAGI. There are 14 residues in the CDR3. V lost 2 bases to trimming and J lost 8 bases, with 12 bases between them. This CDR3 reads CASSYARFNEKLFF. The DNA for the CDR3 is TGTGCCAGCAGTTACGCGCGGTTCAACGAAAAACTGTTTTTT.

This chain connects TRBV29-1 to TRBJ1-1; D is ambiguous. The CDR3 has 12 residues. The V end lost 7 bases, the J end lost 3 bases, and 12 bases lay between the germline ends. CDR1 is SQVTM, CDR2 ANQGSEA, per germline. This CDR3 is CSAGYGDTEAFF. As DNA, the CDR3 is TGCAGCGCTGGGTACGGGGACACTGAAGCTTTCTTT.

This rearrangement joins TRBV7-2 to TRBJ1-4, with 8 bases that match TRBD1. This CDR3 has 16 amino acids. J gave up 10 bases and V 1 base, and 11 bases lay outside the gene matches. Per germline, CDR1 SGHTA and CDR2 FQGNSA. In nucleotides, the CDR3 is TGTGCCAGCAGCTTAGGAAGGGGGACAGGACGCGGAAAACTGTTTTTT. It codes for CASSLGRGTGRGKLFF.

This clonotype came up a few times. The rearrangement links TRBV24-1 to TRBJ2-1; possible D gene TRBD2, 6 bases. The CDR3 is 14 amino acids. Trimming removed 10 bases at V and 7 bases at J, with 19 bases between. Germline loops: CDR1 KGHDR, CDR2 SFDVKD. In DNA form, the CDR3 reads TGTGCCACAGGACCCCCGGGAGAGCGGAATGAGCAGTTCTTC. Its protein product is CATGPPGERNEQFF.

The sample holds a few counts of this clonotype. Compared with germline, one end of the junction differs, possibly owing to a read error. The chain joins TRBV7-6 to TRBJ2-5; no reliable D call. From germline, CDR1 is SGHVS and CDR2 FNYEAQ. This CDR3 is built from 14 residues. The CDR3 coding sequence is TGTGCCAGCAGCTTAGCCAATCACCAGGAGACCCAGTACTTC. It is translated as CASSLANHQETQYF.

V usage is TRBV6-1 and J usage is TRBJ2-1; unclear D gene. V was shortened by 1 base and J by 5 bases, with 6 bases between the two germline ends. Germline lookup yields CDR1 MNHNS and CDR2 SASEGT. This CDR3 comprises 13 residues. Written as DNA, the CDR3 is TGTGCCAGCAGTGAAGTACACAACAATGAGCAGTTCTTC. Its translation: CASSEVHNNEQFF.

This clonotype has a handful of counts. This rearrangement joins TRBV12-3 or TRBV12-4 to TRBJ2-5; the match to TRBD1 covers 7 bases. This CDR3 is built from 16 residues. Trimming at V came to 5 bases and at J to 5 bases, leaving 14 bases not matched to a gene. The CDR3 sequence is CASSRDYRGLQETQYF. For the CDR3, the DNA is TGTGCCAGCAGTAGAGATTACAGGGGCCTCCAGGAGACCCAGTACTTC.

The chain joins TRBV6-2 or TRBV6-3 to TRBJ1-2; no definite D call. From germline, CDR1 is MNHEY and CDR2 SVGEGT. The V end lost 6 bases, the J end lost 3 bases, and 14 bases lay between the germline ends. The CDR3 has 14 amino acids. CDR3 in amino acids: CASSPSNTDYGYTF. The CDR3 nucleotides are TGTGCCAGCAGCCCCTCCAACACGGACTATGGCTACACCTTC.

The chain is built from TRBV6-1 and TRBJ2-2, with unresolved D. The CDR3 runs 13 residues. Germline V CDR1 and CDR2: MNHNS, SASEGT. With 6 bases removed from V and 5 bases from J, the gap between germline ends came to 10 bases. The CDR3 protein is CASRLLSTGELFF. DNA of the CDR3: TGTGCCAGCAGACTATTGAGTACCGGGGAGCTGTTTTTT.

CDR3 DNA: TGTGCCAGCAGCGCAAAATCCGACAGGGTAGGGGATACCTACGAGCAGTACTTC. Translation gives CASSAKSDRVGDTYEQYF. This chain uses TRBV21-1 with TRBJ2-7; TRBD1, the table's D call, was not compared with the DNA. TRBV21-1 is noted as a pseudogene. The CDR3 totals 18 residues.

This clonotype occurred a few times. The V and J genes are TRBV12-3 or TRBV12-4 and TRBJ2-7, with 7 bases identical to TRBD2. With 6 bases clipped from V and 2 bases from J, the junction kept 7 bases outside the gene matches. This CDR3 has 14 amino acids. The CDR3 loop is CASRSQRGPYEQYF. The CDR3 DNA follows: TGTGCCAGCAGGAGTCAGCGGGGACCCTACGAGCAGTACTTC.

This clonotype was counted only a few times. The gene calls are TRBV20-1 and TRBJ1-1, with no clear D. Trimming left V 1 base short and J 3 bases short, with 9 bases between. The CDR3 covers 13 residues. Per the germline V gene, CDR1 is DFQATT and CDR2 is SNEGSKA (reference sequence). The CDR3 DNA is TGCAGTGCTAGAGGTAGTGGCCACACTGAAGCTTTCTTT. Protein sequence: CSARGSGHTEAFF.

This clonotype was observed a handful of times. The V and J genes are TRBV6-1 and TRBJ1-2, with 8 bases lining up with TRBD1. Germline CDR1 and CDR2: MNHNS and SASEGT. V shed 5 bases, J shed 3 bases, and the junction held 11 bases outside the gene matches. This CDR3 has 16 amino acids. The DNA of the CDR3 is TGTGCCAGCAGTCGACGCGGACAGGGAGGATACTATGGCTACACCTTC. Protein product: CASSRRGQGGYYGYTF.